These 8 T cell receptor beta chains originate from one sample sequenced in a study of blood T cell repertoires in COVID-19. Using immunoSEQ multiplex PCR, the repertoire was profiled, and TCRdb retains in-frame clones only, with some absent. The sample lists some 240,000 clones, approximately 81% occurring once. The sequencing input was PBMCs or T cells enriched from blood (not recorded which). These receptors all stem from a woman aged 50 to 60 who had been exposed to COVID-19.

The chain employs TRBV5-1 and TRBJ1-4, with TRBD1 matching over 7 bases. The trim removed 7 bases at V and 5 bases at J, leaving 11 bases unmatched. Germline CDR1 SGHRS, CDR2 YFSETQ. The CDR3 runs to 15 residues. The CDR3 region is CASGTTGQLNEKLFF. CDR3 bases: TGCGCCAGCGGTACCACGGGACAGCTGAATGAAAAACTGTTTTTT.

The chain employs TRBV12-3 or TRBV12-4 and TRBJ2-1; the D gene is possibly TRBD1 (6 bases). V was shortened by 5 bases and J by 10 bases, with 12 bases between the two germline ends. This CDR3 comprises 12 residues. Here the CDR3 reads CASSRGQTEQFF. Written as DNA, the CDR3 is TGTGCCAGCAGTCGTGGACAGACCGAGCAGTTCTTC.

The chain couples TRBV7-8 to TRBJ1-1; D might be TRBD1 (6 bases). The length of the CDR3 is 13 residues. Germline V gives CDR1 SGHVS, CDR2 FQNEAQ. V was cut by 5 bases and J by 6 bases, with 13 bases left in between. Here the CDR3 reads CASSPRGGPEAFF. The DNA for the CDR3 is TGTGCCAGCAGCCCTCGGGGGGGGCCTGAAGCTTTCTTT.

The V call is TRBV10-3, the J call TRBJ2-7, with D perhaps matching TRBD2 (5 bases). V was cut by 3 bases and J by 5 bases, with 8 bases left in between. The CDR3 sequence is 12 residues long. Per the germline V gene, CDR1 is ENHRY and CDR2 is SYGVKD. CDR3 DNA sequence: TGTGCCATCAGTGACCGAGGGAACGAGCAGTACTTC. Translation: CAISDRGNEQYF.

The chain is built from TRBV7-2 and TRBJ1-2, with 7 bases lining up with TRBD1. The CDR3 sequence is 13 residues long. With V trimmed by 3 bases and J by 4 bases, 2 bases remained unmatched. From germline, CDR1 is SGHTA and CDR2 FQGNSA. The CDR3 reads CASSFRDSYGYTF. CDR3 coding DNA: TGTGCCAGCAGCTTTAGGGACAGCTATGGCTACACCTTC.

The chain has TRBV6-6 and TRBJ2-5; 7 positions match TRBD2. CDR1 MNHNY and CDR2 SVGAGI come from the germline V gene (reference sequence). The CDR3 runs to 15 residues. V shed 6 bases and J 5 bases; nucleotides not matched to a gene: 12. The CDR3 DNA reads as TGTGCCAGCAGCCCAAGCGGGGTGGCAGGGGAGACCCAGTACTTC. This gives the protein CASSPSGVAGETQYF.

V gene TRBV14 combines with J gene TRBJ2-1, with 7 bases that match TRBD2. There are 14 residues in the CDR3. Per the germline V gene, CDR1 is SGHDN and CDR2 is FVKESK. With 8 bases clipped from V and 2 bases from J, the junction kept 6 bases outside the gene matches. The CDR3 DNA follows: TGTGCCAGCGGCGGCGGGGGTGCCTACAATGAGCAGTTCTTC. Translated, it gives CASGGGGAYNEQFF.

J is TRBJ2-6 and V is TRBV3-1 (or the pseudogene TRBV3-2); no clear D gene. CDR1 is LGHDT and CDR2 is YNNKEL in the germline V gene (reference sequence). The CDR3 contains 15 residues. Trimming took off 7 bases at V and 2 bases at J, with 12 bases between the two ends. CDR3: CASTTVATGANVLTF. CDR3 in DNA: TGTGCCAGCACCACAGTGGCTACTGGGGCCAACGTCCTGACTTTC.